Listed here is a single TCR beta chain. The sample belongs to a study of blood T cell repertoires in COVID-19. Study details: There were acute and convalescent COVID-19 samples, and they came from the United States, Italy and Spain. In each case, the material was cDNA or gDNA derived from T cells, B-cell-depleted T cells, or PBMCs.

V was cut by 6 bases and J by 6 bases, with 12 bases left in between. Germline V gene lookup returns CDR1 SQVTM and CDR2 ANQGSEA. This CDR3 spans 11 amino acids. TCRdb's table, derived via immunoSEQ multiplex PCR, lists solely in-frame clones and lacks some. Altogether roughly 200,000 clones are present, 81% being singletons, with the ten largest covering 11%. The origin of this receptor is a woman aged 35 to 49 with COVID-19, enrolled during active disease. Sequenced sample: peripheral blood. This chain connects TRBV29-1 to TRBJ2-7, with D possibly matching TRBD1 (6 bases). CDR3 DNA: TGCAGCGTGGGGACACGCGTCGAGCAGTACGTC. Its protein product is CSVGTRVEQYV.